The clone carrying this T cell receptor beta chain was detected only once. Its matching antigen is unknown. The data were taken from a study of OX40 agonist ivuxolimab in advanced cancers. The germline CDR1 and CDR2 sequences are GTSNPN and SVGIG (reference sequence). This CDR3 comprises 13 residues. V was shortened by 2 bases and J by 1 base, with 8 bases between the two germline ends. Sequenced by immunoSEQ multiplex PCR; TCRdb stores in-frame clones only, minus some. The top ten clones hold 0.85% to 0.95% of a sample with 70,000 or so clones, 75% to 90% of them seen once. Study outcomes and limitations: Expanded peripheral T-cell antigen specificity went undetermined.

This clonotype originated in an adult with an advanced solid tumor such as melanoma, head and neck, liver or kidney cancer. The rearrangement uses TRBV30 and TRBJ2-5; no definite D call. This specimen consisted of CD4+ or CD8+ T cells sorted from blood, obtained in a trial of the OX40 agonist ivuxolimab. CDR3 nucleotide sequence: TGTGCCTGGAGTATGGTGGTCCAAGAGACCCAGTACTTC. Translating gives CAWSMVVQETQYF. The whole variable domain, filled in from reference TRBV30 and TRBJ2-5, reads SQTIHQWPATLVQPVGSPLSLECTVEGTSNPNLYWYRQAAGRGLQLLFYSVGIGQISSEVPQNLSASRPQDRQFILSSKKLLLSDSGFYLCAWSMVVQETQYFGPGTRLLVL.